Following are 5 T cell receptor beta chains from one sample sequenced in a study of T-cell memory formation after mild COVID-19. MiXCR was run by TCRdb on the 5' RACE reads, yielding one entry per CDR3 protein. Altogether more than 300,000 distinct CDR3 sequences are present, approximately 13% being singletons, with the ten largest covering 22%. Sequenced: PBMCs or a T cell subset sorted from them (not recorded which). The source is a man in his late teens or twenties who had mild COVID-19 (a few samples of this study predate the infection). Cell type and time point are not known.

The chain uses TRBV5-4 and TRBJ1-3; no firm D call. This CDR3 has 16 amino acids. Trimming stripped 0 bases from V and 0 bases from J, with 10 bases between. Germline assignment: CDR1 SGHNT and CDR2 YYREEE (reference sequence). The CDR3, as DNA: TGTGCCAGCAGCTTGGGCGGACTGTTCTCTGGAAACACCATATATTTT. This encodes CASSLGGLFSGNTIYF.

This sequence joins TRBV4-2 and TRBJ2-1; 7 bases fit TRBD1. Germline CDR1 is LGHNA and CDR2 is YNFKEQ. J was trimmed by 0 bases and V by 0 bases; bases with no gene match: 2. The CDR3 is made up of 16 amino acids. Written as DNA, the CDR3 is TGTGCCAGCAGCCAAGATCCAGGGGGCTCCTACAATGAGCAGTTCTTC. Translating gives CASSQDPGGSYNEQFF.

This clonotype was seen more than once but under ten times. J is TRBJ1-6 and V is TRBV6-5, with a tentative D call TRBD1 (6 bases). CDR1 is MNHEY, CDR2 SVGAGI, per germline. The CDR3 sequence is 17 residues long. V was shortened by 0 bases and J by 6 bases, with 15 bases between the two germline ends. CDR3 protein: CASSYSGGKGLNSPLHF. The CDR3 region has the DNA TGTGCCAGCAGTTACTCAGGGGGGAAAGGGCTTAATTCACCCCTCCACTTT.

This clonotype was seen at least ten times. The chain joins TRBV30 to TRBJ1-2; the match to TRBD1 covers 8 bases. Per germline, CDR1 GTSNPN and CDR2 SVGIG (reference sequence). The V gene end was trimmed by 4 bases and the J gene end by 7 bases; junction bases not matched to a gene: 8. This CDR3 is 13 amino acids long. The CDR3 region has the DNA TGTGCCTGGAAAAGGGACAGGCCAGGTGGCTACACCTTC. This translates into CAWKRDRPGGYTF.

Details on this clonotype: Germline is not matched at one junction end, which may reflect a read error. CDR3 region: CASSQSSGGTEVFF. The CDR3 region has the DNA TGTGCCAGCAGCCAATCGTCCGGAGGGACAGAAGTTTTCTTT. The chain has TRBV14 and TRBJ1-1; 7 bases align to TRBD1. The CDR3 totals 14 residues. CDR1 and CDR2 (germline): SGHDN, FVKESK.